Following are 15 T cell receptor beta chains from one sample sequenced in a study of blood T cell repertoires in COVID-19. Only in-frame clones appear in the TCRdb table, and some are missing; sequencing was by immunoSEQ multiplex PCR. Of about 160,000 clones detected, approximately 91% appear once; the ten largest clones hold about 2.3%. Sequences were obtained from peripheral blood. These receptors all come from a young man with acute or convalescent COVID-19.

This chain joins TRBV6-5 and TRBJ2-7; 8 bases fit TRBD2. V shed 5 bases and J 2 bases; nucleotides not matched to a gene: 5. The CDR3 covers 14 residues. In germline, CDR1 is MNHEY, CDR2 SVGAGI. The CDR3 loop is CASSPGLAAYEQYF. CDR3 sequence (DNA): TGTGCCAGCAGTCCAGGACTAGCCGCCTACGAGCAGTACTTC.

This sequence joins TRBV6-1 and TRBJ1-5; TRBD1 agrees at 9 bases. The CDR3 totals 16 residues. The V and J ends lost 1 base and 4 bases, in that order; junction bases with no gene match: 5. Per germline, CDR1 MNHNS and CDR2 SASEGT. This CDR3 reads CASSEGGQGWNQPQHF. Here the CDR3 DNA reads TGTGCCAGCAGTGAAGGGGGACAGGGCTGGAATCAGCCCCAGCATTTT.

This chain connects TRBV7-8 to TRBJ1-2, with a tentative D call TRBD1 (6 bases). Germline V gives CDR1 SGHVS, CDR2 FQNEAQ. The length of the CDR3 is 14 residues. V gave up 1 base and J gave up 4 bases, with 10 bases separating them. The CDR3, as DNA: TGTGCCAGCAGCTTAGATGGGGGCAGCTATGGCTACACCTTC. Its protein product is CASSLDGGSYGYTF.

This clone was detected only a few times. This chain uses TRBV5-5 with TRBJ1-3; perhaps TRBD1 as D (6 bases). V was pared by 4 bases and J by 0 bases, with 14 bases between. The length of the CDR3 is 16 residues. Germline values: CDR1 SGHKS, CDR2 YYEKEE (reference sequence). The CDR3 DNA reads TGTGCCAGCAGCCCACGGGACACTCTCTCTGGAAACACCATATATTTT. Residues: CASSPRDTLSGNTIYF.

The count of this clone is one. The CDR3 nucleotides read TGTGCCAGCAGCCGTGGACAGGGCTCTGGAAACACCATATATTTT. Amino acid sequence: CASSRGQGSGNTIYF. The chain links TRBV6-2 or TRBV6-3 to TRBJ1-3, with TRBD1 matching 8 bases. CDR1 and CDR2 from the germline V gene are MNHEY and SVGEGT. The CDR3 covers 15 residues. V was pared by 6 bases and J by 0 bases, with 4 bases of the junction left unmatched.

The CDR3 DNA reads as TGTGCCAGCTCACCCGGGACAGGGGCCTCCTACGAGCAGTACTTC. Translation: CASSPGTGASYEQYF. The chain joins TRBV18 to TRBJ2-7; 10 nucleotides agree with TRBD1. Germline-derived CDR1 and CDR2 are KGHSH and LQKENI. The V segment lost 3 bases and the J segment 0 bases; nucleotides outside the gene matches: 2. CDR3 length equals 15 residues.

J is TRBJ1-6 and V is TRBV19, with TRBD1 identical over 10 bases. Germline CDR1 is LNHDA and CDR2 is SQIVND (reference sequence). The CDR3 sequence is 15 residues long. J gave up 10 bases and V 5 bases, and 8 bases lay outside the gene matches. DNA of the CDR3: TGTGCCAGTAGTTCAGCCGGGACAGGGGCCTCACCCCTCCACTTT. Translating it yields CASSSAGTGASPLHF.

The chain links TRBV9 to TRBJ1-1; TRBD1 matches at 8 bases. The CDR3 runs 14 residues. Germline CDR1 reads SGDLS; CDR2 reads YYNGEE. With V trimmed by 6 bases and J by 9 bases, 13 bases remained unmatched. The CDR3 is CASNPTPGGGKAFF. In nucleotides, the CDR3 is TGTGCCAGCAACCCTACACCAGGGGGCGGTAAAGCTTTCTTT.

The chain combines TRBV7-9 with TRBJ1-4, with 10 positions matching TRBD1. Germline lookup yields CDR1 SEHNR and CDR2 FQNEAQ (reference sequence). V lost 5 bases to trimming and J lost 4 bases; unmatched junction nucleotides: 13. This CDR3 is built from 18 residues. CDR3 sequence: CASSATGTGVIGNEKLFF. Here the CDR3 DNA reads TGTGCCAGCAGCGCTACCGGGACAGGGGTAATAGGTAATGAAAAACTGTTTTTT.

The rearrangement uses TRBV5-5 and TRBJ2-1; 10 nucleotides agree with TRBD2. The ends lost 3 bases at V and 0 bases at J; junction bases unmatched: 9. Per the germline V gene, CDR1 is SGHKS and CDR2 is YYEKEE (reference sequence). This CDR3 has 18 residues. For the CDR3, the DNA is TGTGCCAGCAGCTCGGGACTAGCGTGGGACAGCTCCTACAATGAGCAGTTCTTC. This sequence encodes CASSSGLAWDSSYNEQFF.

CDR3 in amino acids: CASSESLRGREQYF. In DNA, the CDR3 is TGCGCCAGCAGTGAGTCCCTCAGGGGGCGCGAGCAGTACTTC. V gene TRBV10-1 combines with J gene TRBJ2-7, with 8 positions matching TRBD1. Germline V gene data show CDR1 as WNHNN and CDR2 as SYGVQD (reference sequence). With V trimmed by 0 bases and J by 6 bases, 4 bases remained unmatched. The CDR3 length is 14 residues.

V is TRBV6-1 and J is TRBJ1-1; the D gene is possibly TRBD1 (5 bases). There are 13 residues in the CDR3. V dropped 3 bases and J dropped 5 bases, with 10 bases sitting between them. Germline values: CDR1 MNHNS, CDR2 SASEGT. The DNA of the CDR3 is TGTGCCAGCAGTGACAGGGTCAGGACTGAAGCTTTCTTT. It encodes CASSDRVRTEAFF.

The V and J genes are TRBV25-1 and TRBJ1-2; unclear D gene. Per germline, CDR1 MGHDK and CDR2 SYGVNS. This CDR3 is 13 amino acids long. Trimming removed 2 bases at V and 6 bases at J, with 10 bases between. The CDR3 is CASSEEVFDGYTF. Written as DNA, the CDR3 is TGTGCCAGCAGTGAAGAGGTTTTCGATGGCTACACCTTC.

The table lists this clone with a count of one. The CDR3 DNA reads as TGTGCCAGCATCTTCGACAGGGGTAGCAATCAGCCCCAGCATTTT. Translation: CASIFDRGSNQPQHF. The V and J genes are TRBV2 and TRBJ1-5; 8 nucleotides align to TRBD1. This CDR3 region has 15 residues. V lost 7 bases, J lost 0 bases, and 5 bases stayed unmatched. Germline CDR1 reads SNHLY; CDR2 reads FYNNEI.

The rearrangement uses TRBV3-1 (or the pseudogene TRBV3-2) and TRBJ1-1; D call uncertain. CDR1 is LGHDT, CDR2 YNNKEL, per germline (reference sequence). V was trimmed by 3 bases and J by 6 bases, leaving 17 bases between them. The CDR3 is made up of 15 amino acids. CDR3 sequence: CASSHSGSMVAEAFF. Here the CDR3 DNA reads TGTGCCAGCAGCCATTCCGGGTCCATGGTCGCTGAAGCTTTCTTT.